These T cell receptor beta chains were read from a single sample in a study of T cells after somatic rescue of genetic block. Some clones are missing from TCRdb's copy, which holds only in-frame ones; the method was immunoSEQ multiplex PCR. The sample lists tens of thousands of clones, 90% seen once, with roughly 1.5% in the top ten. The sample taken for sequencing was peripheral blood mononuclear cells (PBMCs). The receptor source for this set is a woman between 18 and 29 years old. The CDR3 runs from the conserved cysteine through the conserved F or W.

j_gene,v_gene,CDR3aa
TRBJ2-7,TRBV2,CASTRRGSEQYF
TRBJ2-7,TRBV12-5,CASGSPPGSPYEQYF
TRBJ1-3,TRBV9,CASSANRGQPANTIYF
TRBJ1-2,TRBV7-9,CASSPGRSGYTF
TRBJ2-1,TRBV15,CATSREEPFQYNEQFF
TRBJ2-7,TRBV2,CASTREVDAYEQYF
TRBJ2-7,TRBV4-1,CASSSGTASYEQYF
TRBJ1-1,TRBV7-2,CASSLRDTEAFF
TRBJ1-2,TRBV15,CATSRGHVGNYGYTF
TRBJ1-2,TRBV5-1,CASSPEVGRAPNYGYTF
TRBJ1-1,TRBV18,CASSPKGQMNTEAFF
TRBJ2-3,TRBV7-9,CASRYGGADTQYF
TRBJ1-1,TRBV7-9,CASSPGQGAFF
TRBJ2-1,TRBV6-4,CASTRLAGTNNEQFF
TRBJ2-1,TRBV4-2,CASSLSIAGIPNEQFF
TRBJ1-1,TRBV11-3,CASSELPYRENTEAFF
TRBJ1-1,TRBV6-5,CASSYGTGGNTEAFF
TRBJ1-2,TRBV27,CASSLSSVSNYGYTF
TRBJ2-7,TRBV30,CAWSRLAYYEQYF
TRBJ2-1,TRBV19,CASSPGLAGASEQFF
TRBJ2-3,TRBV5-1,CASSVTGVDTQYF
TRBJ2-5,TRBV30,CAWRSKGRGQKETQYF
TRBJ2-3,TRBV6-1,CASSERLAGGTDTQYF
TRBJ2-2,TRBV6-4,CASSDRVGRTPGELFF
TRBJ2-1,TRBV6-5,CASKMGLYNEQFF
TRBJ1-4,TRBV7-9,CASSPGTAVNEKLFF
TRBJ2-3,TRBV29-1,CSGGGAGADTQYF
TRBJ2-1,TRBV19,CASGTLAVYNEQFF
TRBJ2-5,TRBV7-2,CASSSNRGKQETQYF
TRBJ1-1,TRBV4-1,CASSRDRMVTEAFF
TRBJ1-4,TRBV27,CASTRQGRTNEKLFF
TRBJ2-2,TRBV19,CASSMEDLRAGELFF
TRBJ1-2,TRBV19,CASSIASYGYTF
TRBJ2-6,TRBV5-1,CASSSRGQRSGANVLTF
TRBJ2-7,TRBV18,CASSPGTGASYEQYF
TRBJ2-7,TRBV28,CASRRNYEQYF
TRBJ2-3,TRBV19,CASSDASSTDTQYF
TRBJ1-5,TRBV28,CASSLLGGSSNQPQHF
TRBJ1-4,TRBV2,CAKWTGATNEKLFF
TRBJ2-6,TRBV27,CASAYRIESSGANVLTF
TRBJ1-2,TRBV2,CASSAEINYGYTF
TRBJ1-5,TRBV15,CATSALRGTQPQHF
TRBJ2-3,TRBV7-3,CASSLTSGSTDTQYF
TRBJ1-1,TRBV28,CASTIGAETEAFF
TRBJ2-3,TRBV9,CASTGSPTTSTDTQYF
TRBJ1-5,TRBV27,CASSLGRNGNQPQHF
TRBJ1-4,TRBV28,CASSPHGTNEKLFF
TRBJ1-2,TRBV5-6,CASSFGGLEDYGYTF
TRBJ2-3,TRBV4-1,CASTPTGDVSDTQYF
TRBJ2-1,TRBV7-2,CASSPPGPRCFF
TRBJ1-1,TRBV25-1,CASNPIGFNTEAFF
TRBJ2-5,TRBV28,CASSPFPTSGSRETQYF
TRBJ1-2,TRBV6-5,CASIRTPTNYGYTF
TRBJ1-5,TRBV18,CASSPLPKEPQHF
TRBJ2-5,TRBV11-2,CASSLVRSGETQYF
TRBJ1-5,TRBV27,CASSLQVRQPQHF
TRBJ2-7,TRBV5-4,CASSTRQGDYEQYF
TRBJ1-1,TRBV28,CASSLLYLALNTEAFF
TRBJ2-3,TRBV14,CASSHDSGHGTDTQYF